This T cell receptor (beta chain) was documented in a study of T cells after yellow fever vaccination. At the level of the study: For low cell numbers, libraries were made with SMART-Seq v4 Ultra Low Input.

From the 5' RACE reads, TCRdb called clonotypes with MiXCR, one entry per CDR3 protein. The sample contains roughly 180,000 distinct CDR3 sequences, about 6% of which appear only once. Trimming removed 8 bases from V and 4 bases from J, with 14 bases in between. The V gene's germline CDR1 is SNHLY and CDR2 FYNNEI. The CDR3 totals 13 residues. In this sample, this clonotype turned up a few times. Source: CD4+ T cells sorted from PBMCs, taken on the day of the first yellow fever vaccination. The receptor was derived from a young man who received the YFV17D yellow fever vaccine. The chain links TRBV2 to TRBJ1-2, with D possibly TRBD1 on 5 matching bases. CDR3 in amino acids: CASSGRNSYGYTF. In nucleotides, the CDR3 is TGTGCCAGCTCGGGACGAAATTCCTATGGCTACACCTTC.